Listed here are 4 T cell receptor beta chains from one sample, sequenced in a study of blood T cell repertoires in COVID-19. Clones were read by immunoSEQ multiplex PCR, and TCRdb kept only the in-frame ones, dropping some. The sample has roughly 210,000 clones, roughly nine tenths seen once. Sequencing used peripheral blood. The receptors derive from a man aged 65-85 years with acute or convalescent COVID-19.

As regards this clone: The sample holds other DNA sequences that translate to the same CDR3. CDR3: CASSQQGNTGELFF. The CDR3 DNA reads as TGTGCCAGCAGCCAACAGGGGAACACCGGGGAGCTGTTTTTT. The V and J genes are TRBV14 and TRBJ2-2, with a weak D call TRBD1 (5 bases). Germline V gives CDR1 SGHDN, CDR2 FVKESK. This CDR3 has 14 amino acids. V shed 2 bases and J shed 1 base, with 5 bases lying between them.

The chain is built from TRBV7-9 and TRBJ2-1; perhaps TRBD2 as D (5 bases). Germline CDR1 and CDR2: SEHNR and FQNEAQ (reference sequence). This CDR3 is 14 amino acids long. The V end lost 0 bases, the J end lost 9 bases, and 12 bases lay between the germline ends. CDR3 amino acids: CASSLAEASTEQFF. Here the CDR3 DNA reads TGTGCCAGCAGCTTAGCGGAGGCTAGTACTGAGCAGTTCTTC. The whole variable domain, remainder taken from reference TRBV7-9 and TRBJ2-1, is DTGVSQNPRHKITKRGQNVTFRCDPISEHNRLYWYRQTLGQGPEFLTYFQNEAQLEKSRLLSDRFSAERPKGSFSTLEIQRTEQGDSAMYLCASSLAEASTEQFFGPGTRLTVL.

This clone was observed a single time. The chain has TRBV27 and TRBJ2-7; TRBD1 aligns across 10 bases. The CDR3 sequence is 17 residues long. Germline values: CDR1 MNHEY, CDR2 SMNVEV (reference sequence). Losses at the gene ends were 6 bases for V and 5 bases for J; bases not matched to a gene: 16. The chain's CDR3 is CASSYYLPGQGRNEQYF. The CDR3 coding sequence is TGTGCCAGCAGCTACTACTTACCGGGACAGGGGAGAAACGAGCAGTACTTC.

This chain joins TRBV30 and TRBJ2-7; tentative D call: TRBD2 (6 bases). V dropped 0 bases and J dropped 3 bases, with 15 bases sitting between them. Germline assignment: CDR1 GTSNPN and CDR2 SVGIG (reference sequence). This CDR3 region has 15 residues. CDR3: CAWSVYGTALYEQYF. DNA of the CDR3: TGTGCCTGGAGTGTATACGGGACTGCCCTCTACGAGCAGTACTTC.